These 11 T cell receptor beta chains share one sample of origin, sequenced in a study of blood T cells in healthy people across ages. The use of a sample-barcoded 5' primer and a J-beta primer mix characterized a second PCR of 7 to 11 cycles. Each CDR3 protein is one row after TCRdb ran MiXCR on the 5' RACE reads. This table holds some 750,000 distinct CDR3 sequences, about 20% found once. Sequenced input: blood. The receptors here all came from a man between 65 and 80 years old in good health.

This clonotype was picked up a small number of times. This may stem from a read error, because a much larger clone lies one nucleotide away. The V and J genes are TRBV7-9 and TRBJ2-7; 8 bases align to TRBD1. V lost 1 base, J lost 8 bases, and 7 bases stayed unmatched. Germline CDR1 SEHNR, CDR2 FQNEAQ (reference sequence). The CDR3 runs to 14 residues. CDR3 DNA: TGTGCCAGCAGCTTAGATCAGGGGGCTGCCAAGCAGTACGTC. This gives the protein CASSLDQGAAKQYV.

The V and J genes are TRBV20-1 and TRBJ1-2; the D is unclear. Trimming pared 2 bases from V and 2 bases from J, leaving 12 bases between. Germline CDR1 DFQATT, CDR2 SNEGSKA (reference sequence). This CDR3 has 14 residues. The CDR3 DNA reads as TGCAGTGCTAGAAGGATCAATCTAAACTATGGCTACACCTTC. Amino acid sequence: CSARRINLNYGYTF.

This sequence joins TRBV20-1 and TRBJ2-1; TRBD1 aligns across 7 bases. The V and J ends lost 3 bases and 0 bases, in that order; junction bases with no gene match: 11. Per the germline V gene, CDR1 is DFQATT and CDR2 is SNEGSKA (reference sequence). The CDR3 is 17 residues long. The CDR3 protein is CSARKAPTGSSYNEQFF. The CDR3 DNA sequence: TGCAGTGCTAGGAAGGCCCCGACAGGGAGCTCCTACAATGAGCAGTTCTTC.

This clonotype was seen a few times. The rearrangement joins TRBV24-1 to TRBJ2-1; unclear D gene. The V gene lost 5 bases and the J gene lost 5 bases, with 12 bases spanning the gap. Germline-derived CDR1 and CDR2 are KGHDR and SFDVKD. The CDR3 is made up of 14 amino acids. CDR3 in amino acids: CATSGKTPNNEQFF. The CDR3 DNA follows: TGTGCCACCAGTGGCAAGACACCAAACAATGAGCAGTTCTTC.

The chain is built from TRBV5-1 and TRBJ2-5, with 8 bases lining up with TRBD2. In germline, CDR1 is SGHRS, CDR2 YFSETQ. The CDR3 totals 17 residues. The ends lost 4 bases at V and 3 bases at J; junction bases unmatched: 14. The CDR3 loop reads CASSLGLAGVLEETQYF. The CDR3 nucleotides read TGCGCCAGCAGCCTCGGGCTAGCGGGCGTGCTGGAAGAGACCCAGTACTTC.

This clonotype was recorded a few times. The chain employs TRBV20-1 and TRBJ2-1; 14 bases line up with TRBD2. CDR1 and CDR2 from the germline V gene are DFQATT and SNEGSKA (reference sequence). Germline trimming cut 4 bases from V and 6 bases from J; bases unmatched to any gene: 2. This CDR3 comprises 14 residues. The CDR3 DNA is TGCAGTGCTAAGGGACTAGCGGGGGCCAATGAGCAGTTCTTC. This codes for CSAKGLAGANEQFF.

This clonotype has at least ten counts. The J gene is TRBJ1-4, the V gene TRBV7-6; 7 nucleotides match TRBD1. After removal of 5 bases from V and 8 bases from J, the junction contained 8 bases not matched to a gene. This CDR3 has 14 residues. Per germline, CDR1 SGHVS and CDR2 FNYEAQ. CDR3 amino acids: CASSPRDREEKLFF. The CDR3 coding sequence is TGTGCCAGCAGCCCTAGGGACAGAGAAGAAAAACTGTTTTTT.

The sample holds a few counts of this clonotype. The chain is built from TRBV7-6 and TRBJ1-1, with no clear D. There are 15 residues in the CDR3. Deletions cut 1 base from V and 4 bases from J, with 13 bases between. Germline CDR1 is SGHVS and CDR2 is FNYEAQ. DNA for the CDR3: TGTGCCAGCAGCTTAGGTCCGGGTGTGGGCACTGAAGCTTTCTTT. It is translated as CASSLGPGVGTEAFF.

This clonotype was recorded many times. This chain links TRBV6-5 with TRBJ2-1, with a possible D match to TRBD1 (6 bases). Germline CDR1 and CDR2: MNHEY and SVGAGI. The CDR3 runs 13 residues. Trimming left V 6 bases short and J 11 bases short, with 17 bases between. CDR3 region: CASSPVGAVKQFF. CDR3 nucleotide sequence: TGTGCCAGCAGCCCCGTGGGGGCGGTTAAGCAGTTCTTC.

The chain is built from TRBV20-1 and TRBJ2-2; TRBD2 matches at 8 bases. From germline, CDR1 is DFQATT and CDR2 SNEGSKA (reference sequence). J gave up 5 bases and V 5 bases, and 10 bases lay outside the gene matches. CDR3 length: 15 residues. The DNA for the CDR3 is TGCAGTGCTCTCTCTCTTACGGGGGGGACCGGGGAGCTGTTTTTT. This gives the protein CSALSLTGGTGELFF.

For the CDR3, the DNA is TGCGCCAGCAGCGGGGGACAGGGGGAAGGTTCTGGAAACACCATATATTTT. Translating it yields CASSGGQGEGSGNTIYF. This chain joins TRBV5-1 and TRBJ1-3; TRBD1 matches 11 bases. Germline CDR1 is SGHRS and CDR2 is YFSETQ. The CDR3 runs to 17 residues. V dropped 4 bases and J dropped 1; count of bases not matched to a gene: 7.